This T cell receptor beta chain was obtained from a study of regulatory T cells in long-lasting Graves disease. The study, taken as a whole, reports: It is possible that accuracy was reduced by the small size of the sample. TCR diversity was lower in persistent Graves' patients than in newly diagnosed ones.

The TCR beta library used iRepertoire HTBI primers with Arm-PCR amplification of CDR3. Source study methods: Across all samples, approximately 64 TRBV segments and 11 to 15 TRBJ segments were identified. Each CDR3 protein gets one entry after TCRdb re-called the multiplex PCR reads with MiXCR. What appears here as the V and J calls and clone size reflects TCRdb's work, not the paper's. The sample includes about 660,000 distinct CDR3 sequences, around 30% seen only once; the top ten take under 55%. The sample holds many counts of this clonotype. The antigen is undetermined. As for time point: persistent/refractory GD, antithyroid drugs over 5 years with positive TRAb. TCR sequences were obtained from RNA taken from PBMCs. All patients originated from an endocrinology department located in Xi'an, China. Germline CDR1 is MNHNS and CDR2 is SASEGT. Trimming cost V 3 bases and J 0 bases; bases outside gene matches: 4. This CDR3 spans 15 amino acids.

The clonotype comes from a female donor with Graves disease. V gene TRBV6-1 combines with J gene TRBJ1-1; TRBD1 aligns across 7 bases. This specimen was peripheral blood mononuclear cells (PBMCs), taken when the disease was refractory, from a patient treated with antithyroid drugs. The CDR3 here is CASSDRGWVNTEAFF. CDR3 coding DNA: TGTGCCAGCAGTGACAGGGGGTGGGTGAACACTGAAGCTTTCTTT.